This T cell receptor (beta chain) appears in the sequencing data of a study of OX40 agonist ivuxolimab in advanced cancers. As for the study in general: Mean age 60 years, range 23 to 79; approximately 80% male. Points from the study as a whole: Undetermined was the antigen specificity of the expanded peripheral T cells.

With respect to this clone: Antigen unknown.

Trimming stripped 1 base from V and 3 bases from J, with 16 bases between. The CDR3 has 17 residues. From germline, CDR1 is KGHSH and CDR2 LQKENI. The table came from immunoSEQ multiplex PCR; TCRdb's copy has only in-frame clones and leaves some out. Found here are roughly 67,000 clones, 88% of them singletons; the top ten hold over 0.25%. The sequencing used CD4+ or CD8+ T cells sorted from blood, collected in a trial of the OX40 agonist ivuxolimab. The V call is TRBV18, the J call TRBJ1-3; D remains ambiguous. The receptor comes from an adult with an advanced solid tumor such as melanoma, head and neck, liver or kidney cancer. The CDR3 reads CASSPRGLGPDGNTIYF. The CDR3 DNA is TGTGCCAGCTCACCACGCGGTCTTGGTCCGGATGGAAACACCATATATTTT. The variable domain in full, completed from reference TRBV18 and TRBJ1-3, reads NAGVMQNPRHLVRRRGQEARLRCSPMKGHSHVYWYRQLPEEGLKFMVYLQKENIIDESGMPKERFSAEFPKEGPSILRIQQVVRGDSAAYFCASSPRGLGPDGNTIYFGEGSWLTVV.